This T cell receptor beta chain originates from a study of OX40 agonist ivuxolimab in advanced cancers. Study overall: Every 2 weeks, ivuxolimab was infused into the patients intravenously at between 0.01 and 10 mg/kg.

Study findings and constraints: Antigen specificity of clonally expanded peripheral T cells was not established.

Some clones are missing from TCRdb's copy, which holds only in-frame ones; the method was immunoSEQ multiplex PCR. The table records approximately 120,000 clones, roughly 92% of them present only once. Germline V CDR1 and CDR2: MNHNY, SVGAGI (reference sequence). The junction had 13 bases not matched to a gene; V was cut back by 4 bases and J by 9 bases. This CDR3 has 16 amino acids. Autoimmune disease history or systemic immunosuppression led to patient exclusion. In regard to this clone: Its cognate antigen is unknown.

This clonotype was obtained from an adult with an advanced solid tumor such as melanoma, head and neck, liver or kidney cancer. The sequencing used CD4+ or CD8+ T cells sorted from blood, collected in a trial of the OX40 agonist ivuxolimab. V and J are TRBV6-6 and TRBJ2-7; TRBD2 matches at 12 bases. The CDR3 region has the DNA TGTGCCAGCAGTTCCGGACTAGCGGGATCTAAGTTCACGCAGTACTTC. Its protein is CASSSGLAGSKFTQYF.